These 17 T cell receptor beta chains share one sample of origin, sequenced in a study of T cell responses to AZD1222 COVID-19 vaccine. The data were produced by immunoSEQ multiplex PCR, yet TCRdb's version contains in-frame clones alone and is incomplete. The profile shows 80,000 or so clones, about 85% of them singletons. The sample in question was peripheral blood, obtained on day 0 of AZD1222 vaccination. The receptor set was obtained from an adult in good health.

The CDR3 nucleotides are TGTGCCAGCAGCTCACAGGTGGATCAGCCCCAGCATTTT. Translation: CASSSQVDQPQHF. The chain combines TRBV7-9 with TRBJ1-5; D is perhaps TRBD1 (5 bases). The CDR3 consists of 13 residues. The ends were cut back, 4 bases at V and 5 bases at J, with 9 bases in the middle. Per the germline V gene, CDR1 is SEHNR and CDR2 is FQNEAQ (reference sequence).

The CDR3 loop reads CASSFDPAKETQYF. CDR3 DNA sequence: TGTGCCAGCAGCTTTGATCCTGCGAAAGAGACCCAGTACTTC. V and J are TRBV5-8 and TRBJ2-5; D remains unclear. V was cut by 2 bases and J by 3 bases, with 11 bases left in between. Germline values: CDR1 SGHTS, CDR2 YDEGEE. This CDR3 region has 14 residues.

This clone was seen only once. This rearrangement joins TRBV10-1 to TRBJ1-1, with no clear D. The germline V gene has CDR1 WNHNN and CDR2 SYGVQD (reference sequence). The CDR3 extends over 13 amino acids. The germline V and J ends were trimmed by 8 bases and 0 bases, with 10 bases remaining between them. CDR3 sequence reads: CASREAVNTEAFF. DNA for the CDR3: TGCGCCAGCCGCGAGGCAGTGAACACTGAAGCTTTCTTT.

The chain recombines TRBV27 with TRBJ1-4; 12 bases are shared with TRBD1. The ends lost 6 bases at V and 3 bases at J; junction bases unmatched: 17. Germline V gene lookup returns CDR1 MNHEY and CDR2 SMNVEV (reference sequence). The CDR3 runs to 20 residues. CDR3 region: CASRPPLGTGGNKANEKLFF. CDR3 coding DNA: TGTGCCAGCAGGCCTCCTCTCGGGACAGGGGGCAATAAAGCTAATGAAAAACTGTTTTTT.

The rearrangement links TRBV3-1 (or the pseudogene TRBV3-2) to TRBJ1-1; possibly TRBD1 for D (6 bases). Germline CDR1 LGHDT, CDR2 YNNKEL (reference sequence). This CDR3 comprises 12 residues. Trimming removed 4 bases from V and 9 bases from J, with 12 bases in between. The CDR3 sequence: CASSRGAWKAFF. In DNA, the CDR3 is TGTGCCAGCAGCCGGGGGGCCTGGAAAGCTTTCTTT.

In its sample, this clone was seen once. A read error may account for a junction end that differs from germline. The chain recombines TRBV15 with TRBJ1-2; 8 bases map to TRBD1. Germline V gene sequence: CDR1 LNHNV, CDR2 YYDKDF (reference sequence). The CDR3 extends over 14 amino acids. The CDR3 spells CATSGDRGGYGYTF. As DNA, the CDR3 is TGTGCCACCAGCGGAGACAGGGGAGGCTATGGCTACACCTTC.

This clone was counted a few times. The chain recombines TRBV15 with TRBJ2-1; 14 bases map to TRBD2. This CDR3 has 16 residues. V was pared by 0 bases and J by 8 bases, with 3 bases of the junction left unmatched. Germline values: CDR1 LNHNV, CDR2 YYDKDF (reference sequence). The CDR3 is CATSREGTSGSDEQFF. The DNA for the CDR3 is TGTGCCACCAGCAGAGAGGGGACTAGCGGGAGTGATGAGCAGTTCTTC.

The CDR3 is CASRAGGSGTDTQYF. CDR3 DNA: TGTGCCAGCAGGGCAGGAGGGAGCGGCACAGATACGCAGTATTTT. This chain links TRBV7-2 with TRBJ2-3, with a tentative D call TRBD2 (6 bases). With 6 bases removed from V and 1 base from J, the gap between germline ends came to 14 bases. The germline gives CDR1 SGHTA, CDR2 FQGNSA. The CDR3 totals 15 residues.

The CDR3, as DNA: TGCAGCGCCGGGGACGGAAACTATGGCTACACCTTC. Residues: CSAGDGNYGYTF. The chain recombines TRBV29-1 with TRBJ1-2, with D tentatively TRBD1 (5 bases). Trimming cost V 7 bases and J 2 bases, with 11 bases left between them. CDR1 and CDR2 (germline): SQVTM, ANQGSEA. The CDR3 totals 12 residues.

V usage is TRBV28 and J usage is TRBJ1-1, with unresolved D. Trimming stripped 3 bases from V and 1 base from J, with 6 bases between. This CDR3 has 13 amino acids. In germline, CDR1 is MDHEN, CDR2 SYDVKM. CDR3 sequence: CASSFPKNTEAFF. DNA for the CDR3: TGTGCCAGCAGTTTCCCCAAGAACACTGAAGCTTTCTTT.

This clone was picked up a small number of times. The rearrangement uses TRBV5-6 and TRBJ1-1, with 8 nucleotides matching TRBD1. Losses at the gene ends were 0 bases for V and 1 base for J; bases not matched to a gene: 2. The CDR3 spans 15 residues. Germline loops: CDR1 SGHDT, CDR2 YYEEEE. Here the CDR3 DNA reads TGTGCCAGCAGCTTGGTTGACAGGGGGAACACTGAAGCTTTCTTT. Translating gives CASSLVDRGNTEAFF.

The CDR3 coding sequence is TGTGCCAGCAGCCAGGCACGGGTGGGGTTCCGAGAGACCCAGTACTTC. Encoded protein: CASSQARVGFRETQYF. The V gene is TRBV3-1 (or the pseudogene TRBV3-2), the J gene TRBJ2-5; D ambiguous. CDR3 size: 16 residues. V gave up 3 bases and J gave up 4 bases, with 18 bases separating them. Germline V gene data show CDR1 as LGHDT and CDR2 as YNNKEL (reference sequence).

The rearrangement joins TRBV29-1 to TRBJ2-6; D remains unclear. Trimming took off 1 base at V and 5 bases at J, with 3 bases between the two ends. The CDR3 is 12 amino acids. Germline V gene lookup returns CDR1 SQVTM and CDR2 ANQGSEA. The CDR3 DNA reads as TGCAGCGTTGAAGCTCGGGCCAACGTCCTGACTTTC. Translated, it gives CSVEARANVLTF.

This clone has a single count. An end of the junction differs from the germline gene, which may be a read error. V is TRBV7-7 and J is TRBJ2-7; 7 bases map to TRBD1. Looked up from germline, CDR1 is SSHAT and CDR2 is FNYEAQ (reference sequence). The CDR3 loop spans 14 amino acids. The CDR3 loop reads CASSPRTGTYEQYF. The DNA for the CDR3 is TGTGCTAGCAGCCCTCGGACAGGCACCTACGAGCAGTACTTC.

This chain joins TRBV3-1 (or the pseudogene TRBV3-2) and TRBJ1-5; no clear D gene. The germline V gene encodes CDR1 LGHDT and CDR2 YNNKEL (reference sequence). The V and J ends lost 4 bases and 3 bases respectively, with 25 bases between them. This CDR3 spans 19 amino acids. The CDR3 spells CASSRYLSSGVGDNQPQHF. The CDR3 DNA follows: TGTGCCAGCAGCCGCTATCTTTCTTCTGGGGTCGGGGACAATCAGCCCCAGCATTTT.

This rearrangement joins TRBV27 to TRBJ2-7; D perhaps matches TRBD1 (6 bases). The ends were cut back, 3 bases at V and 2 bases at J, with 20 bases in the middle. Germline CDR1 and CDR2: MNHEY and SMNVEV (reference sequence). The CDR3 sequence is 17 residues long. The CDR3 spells CASSFSGESPKTYEQYF. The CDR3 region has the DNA TGTGCCAGCAGTTTCTCAGGGGAAAGCCCTAAAACCTACGAGCAGTACTTC.

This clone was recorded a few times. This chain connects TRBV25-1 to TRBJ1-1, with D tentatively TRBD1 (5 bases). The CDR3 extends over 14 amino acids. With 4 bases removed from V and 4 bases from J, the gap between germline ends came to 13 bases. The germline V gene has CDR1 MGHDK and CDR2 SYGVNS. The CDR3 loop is CASSVGTAATEAFF. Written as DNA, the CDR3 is TGTGCCAGCAGTGTTGGGACGGCCGCCACTGAAGCTTTCTTT.